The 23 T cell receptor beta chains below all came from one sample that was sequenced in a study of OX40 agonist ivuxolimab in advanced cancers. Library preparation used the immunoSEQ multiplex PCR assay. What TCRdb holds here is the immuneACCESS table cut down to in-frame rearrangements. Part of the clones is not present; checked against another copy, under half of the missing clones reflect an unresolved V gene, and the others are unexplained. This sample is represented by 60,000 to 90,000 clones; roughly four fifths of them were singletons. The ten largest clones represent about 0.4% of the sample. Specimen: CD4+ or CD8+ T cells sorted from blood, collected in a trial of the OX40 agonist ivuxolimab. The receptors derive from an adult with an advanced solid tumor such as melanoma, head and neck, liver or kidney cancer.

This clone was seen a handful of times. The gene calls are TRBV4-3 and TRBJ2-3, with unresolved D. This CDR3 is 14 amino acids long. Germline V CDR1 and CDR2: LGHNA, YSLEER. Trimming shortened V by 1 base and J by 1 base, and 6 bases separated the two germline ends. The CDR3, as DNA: TGCGCCAGCAGCCAAGCTGGGGGCACAGATACGCAGTATTTT. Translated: CASSQAGGTDTQYF.

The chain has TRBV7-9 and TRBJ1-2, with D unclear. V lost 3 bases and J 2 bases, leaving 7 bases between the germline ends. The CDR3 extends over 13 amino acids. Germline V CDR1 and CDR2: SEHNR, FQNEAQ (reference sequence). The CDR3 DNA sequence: TGTGCCAGCAGCTTGGGCCGGAACTATGGCTACACCTTC. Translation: CASSLGRNYGYTF.

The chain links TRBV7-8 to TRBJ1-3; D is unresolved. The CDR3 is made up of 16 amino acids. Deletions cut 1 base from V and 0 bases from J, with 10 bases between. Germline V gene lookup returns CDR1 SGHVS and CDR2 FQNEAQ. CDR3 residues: CASSLGGPLSGNTIYF. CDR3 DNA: TGTGCCAGCAGCTTAGGCGGACCGCTCTCTGGAAACACCATATATTTT.

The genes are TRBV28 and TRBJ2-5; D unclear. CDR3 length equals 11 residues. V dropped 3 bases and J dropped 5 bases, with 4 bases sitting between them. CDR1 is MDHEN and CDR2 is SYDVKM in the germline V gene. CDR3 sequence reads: CASSFLETQYF. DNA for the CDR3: TGTGCCAGCAGTTTTCTGGAGACCCAGTACTTC.

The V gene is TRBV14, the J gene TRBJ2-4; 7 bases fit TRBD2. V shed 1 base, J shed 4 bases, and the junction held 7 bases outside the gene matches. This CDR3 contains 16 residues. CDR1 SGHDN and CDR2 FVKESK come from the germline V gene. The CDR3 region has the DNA TGTGCCAGCAGCCAAGCTGGCGGGAGTCGTAAAAACATTCAGTACTTC. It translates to CASSQAGGSRKNIQYF.

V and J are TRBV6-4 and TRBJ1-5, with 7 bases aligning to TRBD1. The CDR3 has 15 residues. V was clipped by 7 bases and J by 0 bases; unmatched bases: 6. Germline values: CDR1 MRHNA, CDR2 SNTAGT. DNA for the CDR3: TGTGCCAGCAACCGGGACAGCTATAGCAATCAGCCCCAGCATTTT. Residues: CASNRDSYSNQPQHF.

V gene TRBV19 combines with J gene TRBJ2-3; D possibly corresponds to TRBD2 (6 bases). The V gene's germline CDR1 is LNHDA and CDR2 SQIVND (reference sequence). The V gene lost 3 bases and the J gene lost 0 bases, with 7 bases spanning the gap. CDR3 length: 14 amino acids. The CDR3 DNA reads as TGTGCCAGTAGTATTGCGGGGAGCACAGATACGCAGTATTTT. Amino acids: CASSIAGSTDTQYF.

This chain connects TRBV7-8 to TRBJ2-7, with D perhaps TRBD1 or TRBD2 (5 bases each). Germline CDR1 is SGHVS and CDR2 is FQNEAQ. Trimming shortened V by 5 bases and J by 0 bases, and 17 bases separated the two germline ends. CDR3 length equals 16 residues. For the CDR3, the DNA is TGTGCCAGCAGCCCCGCCGGGGACCCCAGCTCCTACGAGCAGTACGTC. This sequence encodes CASSPAGDPSSYEQYV.

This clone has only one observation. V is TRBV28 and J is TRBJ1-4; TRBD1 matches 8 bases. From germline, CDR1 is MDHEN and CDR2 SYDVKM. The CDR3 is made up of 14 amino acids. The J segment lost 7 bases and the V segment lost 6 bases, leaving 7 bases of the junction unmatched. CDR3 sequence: CASSTGGGGEKLFF. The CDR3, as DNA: TGTGCCAGCAGCACAGGGGGTGGTGGTGAAAAACTGTTTTTT. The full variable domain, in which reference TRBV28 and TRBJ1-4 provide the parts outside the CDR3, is DVKVTQSSRYLVKRTGEKVFLECVQDMDHENMFWYRQDPGLGLRLIYFSYDVKMKEKGDIPEGYSVSREKKERFSLILESASTNQTSMYLCASSTGGGGEKLFFGSGTQLSVL.

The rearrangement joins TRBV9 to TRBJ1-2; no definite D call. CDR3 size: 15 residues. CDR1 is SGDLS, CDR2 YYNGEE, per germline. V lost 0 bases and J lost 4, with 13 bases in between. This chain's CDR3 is CASSVAPRIRYGYTF. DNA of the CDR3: TGTGCCAGCAGCGTAGCTCCTAGGATTCGCTATGGCTACACCTTC.

CDR3 DNA sequence: TGTGCCACCAGCAGAGATAAGGCCAGCAGTTATGGCTACACCTTC. The encoded protein is CATSRDKASSYGYTF. This chain joins TRBV15 and TRBJ1-2; D unresolved. V shed 0 bases and J shed 5 bases, with 13 bases lying between them. The CDR3 has 15 residues. Germline V lookup: CDR1 LNHNV, CDR2 YYDKDF (reference sequence).

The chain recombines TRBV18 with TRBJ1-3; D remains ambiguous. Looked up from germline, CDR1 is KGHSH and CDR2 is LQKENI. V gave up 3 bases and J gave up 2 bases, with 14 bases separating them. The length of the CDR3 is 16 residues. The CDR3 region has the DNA TGTGCCAGCTCACCGGTTAGGGCAGGTGCTGGAAACACCATATATTTT. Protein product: CASSPVRAGAGNTIYF. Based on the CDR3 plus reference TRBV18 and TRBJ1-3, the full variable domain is NAGVMQNPRHLVRRRGQEARLRCSPMKGHSHVYWYRQLPEEGLKFMVYLQKENIIDESGMPKERFSAEFPKEGPSILRIQQVVRGDSAAYFCASSPVRAGAGNTIYFGEGSWLTVV.

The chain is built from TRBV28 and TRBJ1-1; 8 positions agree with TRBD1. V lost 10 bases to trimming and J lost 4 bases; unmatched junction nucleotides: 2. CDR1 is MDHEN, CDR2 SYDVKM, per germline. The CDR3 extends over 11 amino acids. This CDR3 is CAIQGATEAFF. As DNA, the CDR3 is TGTGCCATCCAGGGGGCCACTGAAGCTTTCTTT.

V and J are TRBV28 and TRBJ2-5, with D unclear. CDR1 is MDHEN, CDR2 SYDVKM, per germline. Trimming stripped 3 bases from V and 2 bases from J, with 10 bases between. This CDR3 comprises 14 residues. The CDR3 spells CASSFLSGQETQYF. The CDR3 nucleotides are TGTGCCAGCAGTTTTCTTTCCGGGCAAGAGACCCAGTACTTC.

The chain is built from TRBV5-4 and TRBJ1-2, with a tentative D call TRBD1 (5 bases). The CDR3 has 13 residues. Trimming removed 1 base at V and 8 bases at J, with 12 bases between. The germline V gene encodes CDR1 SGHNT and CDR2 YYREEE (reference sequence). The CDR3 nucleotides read TGTGCCAGCAGCTTGAATTGGGCAGGGGGCTACACCTTC. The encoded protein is CASSLNWAGGYTF. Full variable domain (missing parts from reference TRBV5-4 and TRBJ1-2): ETGVTQSPTHLIKTRGQQVTLRCSSQSGHNTVSWYQQALGQGPQFIFQYYREEENGRGNFPPRFSGLQFPNYSSELNVNALELDDSALYLCASSLNWAGGYTFGSGTRLTVV.

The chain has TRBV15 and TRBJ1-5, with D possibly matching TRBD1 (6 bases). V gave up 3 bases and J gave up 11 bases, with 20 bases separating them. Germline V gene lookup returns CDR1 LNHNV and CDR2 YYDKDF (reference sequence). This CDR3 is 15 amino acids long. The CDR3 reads CATSRVTGTAGSQHF. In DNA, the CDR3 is TGTGCCACCAGCAGGGTGACAGGCACCGCGGGGTCCCAGCATTTT.

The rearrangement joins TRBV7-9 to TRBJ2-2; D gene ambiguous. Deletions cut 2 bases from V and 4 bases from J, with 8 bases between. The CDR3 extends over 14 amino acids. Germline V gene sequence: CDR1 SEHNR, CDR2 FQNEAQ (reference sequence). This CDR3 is CASSLIWGTGELFF. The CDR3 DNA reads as TGTGCCAGCAGCTTAATTTGGGGCACCGGGGAGCTGTTTTTT.

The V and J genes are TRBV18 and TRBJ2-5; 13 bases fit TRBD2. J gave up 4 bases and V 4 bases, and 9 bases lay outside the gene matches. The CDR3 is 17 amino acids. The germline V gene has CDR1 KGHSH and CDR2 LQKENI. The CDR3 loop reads CASSLPGLAGKVETQYF. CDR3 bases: TGTGCCAGCTCACTACCGGGACTAGCGGGGAAGGTAGAGACCCAGTACTTC.

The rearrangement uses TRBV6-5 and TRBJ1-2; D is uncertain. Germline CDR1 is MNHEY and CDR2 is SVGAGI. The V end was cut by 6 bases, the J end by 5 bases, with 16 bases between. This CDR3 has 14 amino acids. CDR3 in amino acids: CASRRSGRGYGYTF. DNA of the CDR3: TGTGCCAGCAGACGATCCGGACGAGGTTATGGCTACACCTTC.

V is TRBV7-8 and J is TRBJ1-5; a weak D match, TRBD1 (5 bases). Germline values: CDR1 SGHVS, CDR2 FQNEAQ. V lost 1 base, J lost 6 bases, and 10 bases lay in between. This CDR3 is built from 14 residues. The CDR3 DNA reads TGTGCCAGCAGCTTAGAAGATGGGGGTCAGCCCCAGCATTTT. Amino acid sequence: CASSLEDGGQPQHF.

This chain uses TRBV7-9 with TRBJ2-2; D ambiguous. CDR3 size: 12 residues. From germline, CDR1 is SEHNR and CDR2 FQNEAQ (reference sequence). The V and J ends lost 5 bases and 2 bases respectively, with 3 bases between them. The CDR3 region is CASSPNTGELFF. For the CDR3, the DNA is TGTGCCAGCAGCCCCAACACCGGGGAGCTGTTTTTT.

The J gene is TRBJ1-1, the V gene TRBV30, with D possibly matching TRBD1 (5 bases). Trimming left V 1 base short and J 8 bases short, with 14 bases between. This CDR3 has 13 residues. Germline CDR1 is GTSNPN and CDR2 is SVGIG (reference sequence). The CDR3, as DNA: TGTGCCTGGAGTGGCGGAGGGGAAACCGAAGCTTTCTTT. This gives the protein CAWSGGGETEAFF.

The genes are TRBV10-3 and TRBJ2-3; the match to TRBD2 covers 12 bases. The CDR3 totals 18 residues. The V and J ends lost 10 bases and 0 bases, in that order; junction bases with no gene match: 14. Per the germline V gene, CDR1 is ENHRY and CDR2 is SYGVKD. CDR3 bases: TGTGCCACCTCTAGGGCTAGCGGGGGGGCTAGGAGCACAGATACGCAGTATTTT. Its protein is CATSRASGGARSTDTQYF.